Sequencing of this T cell receptor beta chain was carried out in a study of CD8+ T cells in alopecia areata. For the study at large: Treated patients took oral tofacitinib at 5 to 10 mg twice daily.

Treatment meaning: oral pan-JAK inhibitor, 5-10 mg twice daily. This clone has only a few counts. In each case, RNA was isolated and then reverse transcribed into cDNA as the sequencing template. Some clones are missing from TCRdb's copy, which holds only in-frame ones; the method was immunoSEQ multiplex PCR. Altogether roughly 40,000 clones are present, roughly two thirds being singletons, with the ten largest covering 21%. Germline assignment: CDR1 GTSNPN and CDR2 SVGIG (reference sequence). With V trimmed by 3 bases and J by 6 bases, 4 bases remained unmatched. This CDR3 spans 13 amino acids. Sequenced here: CD8+ T cells sorted from blood, sampled at week 4, from a patient treated with tofacitinib. This chain links TRBV30 with TRBJ2-3, with TRBD2 matching 9 bases. This sequence originates from a human donor with alopecia areata. The CDR3 DNA sequence: TGTGCCTGGAGCGCCGGGACTAGCGATACGCAGTATTTT. Its translation is CAWSAGTSDTQYF. The full variable domain, in which reference TRBV30 and TRBJ2-3 provide the parts outside the CDR3, is SQTIHQWPATLVQPVGSPLSLECTVEGTSNPNLYWYRQAAGRGLQLLFYSVGIGQISSEVPQNLSASRPQDRQFILSSKKLLLSDSGFYLCAWSAGTSDTQYFGPGTRLTVL.